This T cell receptor beta chain was observed in a study of blood T cell repertoires in COVID-19. Overall study: Material from acute and convalescent COVID-19 was sourced from the United States, Italy and Spain. T cells, B-cell-depleted T cells, or PBMCs provided the cDNA or gDNA that served as material.

This clone has just one count. Measured with immunoSEQ multiplex PCR; TCRdb has only the in-frame clones, and not every one. The sample shows 60,000 to 70,000 clones, over 75% of them seen only once. V was shortened by 0 bases and J by 5 bases, with 10 bases between the two germline ends. The CDR3 sequence is 13 residues long. Looked up from germline, CDR1 is GTSNPN and CDR2 is SVGIG (reference sequence). The sample was peripheral blood. The genes are TRBV30 and TRBJ2-5; D gene unclear. The clonotype was recovered from a man at least 80 years old with acute or convalescent COVID-19. The DNA for the CDR3 is TGTGCCTGGAGTGTGGTATTTGAGGAGACCCAGTACTTC. Translating it yields CAWSVVFEETQYF.